The clone carrying this T cell receptor (beta chain) has only one observation. This entry comes from a study of blood T cell repertoires in COVID-19. In the study overall: Specimens from acute and convalescent COVID-19 originated in the United States, Italy and Spain. T cells, B-cell-depleted T cells, or PBMCs supplied cDNA or gDNA.

Germline-derived CDR1 and CDR2 are MGHRA and YSYEKL. The V segment lost 3 bases and the J segment 4 bases; nucleotides outside the gene matches: 8. The CDR3 length is 15 residues. In the study's own analysis: The authors estimated nucleated cell counts from reference gene primer amplification. Only in-frame clones appear in the TCRdb table, and some are missing; sequencing was by immunoSEQ multiplex PCR. V, J and clone size derive from that table, while D and trimming were established from the DNA sequence. This table has 60,000 to 70,000 clones, approximately 88% appearing once. The J gene is TRBJ1-1, the V gene TRBV4-1; 7 bases map to TRBD1. This TCR was sampled from a man in his forties or fifties with active COVID-19. The sample consisted of peripheral blood. CDR3 in amino acids: CASSHEQGPRTEAFF. CDR3 nucleotides: TGCGCCAGCAGCCATGAACAGGGGCCGCGCACTGAAGCTTTCTTT.